This T cell receptor (beta chain) came from a study of cytomegalovirus exposure and HLA in healthy donors. Looked up from germline, CDR1 is SGHRS and CDR2 is YFSETQ. The CDR3 has 17 residues. V lost 5 bases and J lost 9; bases outside the gene matches: 12. It was with 60 Vbeta and 13 Jbeta primers that the PCR ran. Produced via immunoSEQ multiplex PCR; TCRdb's table is partial and in-frame only. Of approximately 170,000 clones in the sample, 81% were seen once. Source material: PBMCs. The TCR comes from a man between 45 and 60 years old in good health and CMV-seropositive. V gene TRBV5-1 combines with J gene TRBJ2-1; the match to TRBD2 covers 15 bases. The CDR3: CASSYSPGLAGGGEQFF. The CDR3 DNA follows: TGCGCCAGCAGTTACTCTCCGGGACTAGCGGGAGGAGGTGAGCAGTTCTTC.